This record covers a single T cell receptor (beta chain). Donors consisted of healthy bone marrow donors. The PCR made use of 60 Vbeta and 13 Jbeta primers. Profiling relied on immunoSEQ multiplex PCR, and the TCRdb table lists in-frame clones only, not all of them. The sample consists of 200,000 to 250,000 clones, 70% of them appearing once. The CDR3 loop spans 13 amino acids. V lost 6 bases and J lost 1, with 12 bases in between. Germline V gene data show CDR1 as SQVTM and CDR2 as ANQGSEA. The sample is drawn from a study of cytomegalovirus exposure and HLA in healthy donors. This clonotype originated in a man aged 35 to 55 in good health and CMV-seropositive. Material: PBMCs. The chain combines TRBV29-1 with TRBJ1-1; possible D gene TRBD1, 6 bases. The CDR3 bases are TGCAGCGTGATGGACAGTAGGAACACTGAAGCTTTCTTT. This encodes CSVMDSRNTEAFF.